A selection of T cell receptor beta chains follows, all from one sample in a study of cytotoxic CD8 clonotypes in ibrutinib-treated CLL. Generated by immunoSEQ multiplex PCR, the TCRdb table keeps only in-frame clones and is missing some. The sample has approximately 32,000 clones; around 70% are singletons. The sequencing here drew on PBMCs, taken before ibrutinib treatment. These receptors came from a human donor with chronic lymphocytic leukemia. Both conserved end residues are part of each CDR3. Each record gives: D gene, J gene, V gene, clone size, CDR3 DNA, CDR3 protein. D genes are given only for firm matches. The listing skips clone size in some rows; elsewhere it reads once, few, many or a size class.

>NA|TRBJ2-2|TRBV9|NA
TGTGCCAGCGAGGTAGGGGACCGGGACACCGGGGAGCTGTTTTTT
CASEVGDRDTGELFF
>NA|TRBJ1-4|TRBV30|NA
TGTGCCTGGAGCCCCGAAGGGGCTTTACGTGAAAAACTGTTTTTT
CAWSPEGALREKLFF
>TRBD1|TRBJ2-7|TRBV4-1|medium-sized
TGCGCCAGCAGCCAACGAACAGGGGGCTACGAGCAGTACTTC
CASSQRTGGYEQYF
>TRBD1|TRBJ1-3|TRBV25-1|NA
TGTGCCAGCAGTCCTTGGACAGGCTCTGGAAACACCATATATTTT
CASSPWTGSGNTIYF
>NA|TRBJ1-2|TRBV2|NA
TGTGCCAGCAGGGAAGGGGGGGGCAACTATGGCTACACCTTC
CASREGGGNYGYTF
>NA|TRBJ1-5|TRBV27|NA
TGTGCCAGCAGTTTAGATAGCACAGGCAATCAGCCCCAGCATTTT
CASSLDSTGNQPQHF
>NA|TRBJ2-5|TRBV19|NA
TGTGCCAGTAGGCCCGGCCAACTAGTTACCCAAGAGACCCAGTACTTC
CASRPGQLVTQETQYF
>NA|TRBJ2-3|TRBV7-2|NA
TGTGCCAGCAGCTTAGCGGGCGGGATATCAACAGATACGCAGTATTTT
CASSLAGGISTDTQYF
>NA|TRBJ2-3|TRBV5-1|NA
TGCGCCAGCAGCACAATTGGGGCAGATACGCAGTATTTT
CASSTIGADTQYF
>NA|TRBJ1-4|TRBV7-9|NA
TGTGCCAGCAGCTTACTCGTCGGGGAGGAGGAAAAACTGTTTTTT
CASSLLVGEEEKLFF